A single T cell receptor beta chain is shown here with its context. Original handling: Amplification of reference gene primers was used by the study to estimate nucleated cell counts. Only in-frame clones appear in the TCRdb table, and some are missing; sequencing was by immunoSEQ multiplex PCR. V, J and clone size reflect that table, while D and trimming were determined from the DNA. The sample contains 300,000 to 350,000 clones, about 90% of which appear only once. This entry comes from a study of blood T cell repertoires in COVID-19. As for the study in general: Samples representing acute and convalescent COVID-19 were sourced from the United States, Italy and Spain. T cells, B-cell-depleted T cells, or PBMCs provided the cDNA or gDNA that served as material.

The CDR3 is 15 residues long. With 3 bases removed from V and 3 bases from J, the gap between germline ends came to 15 bases. Germline CDR1 and CDR2: SGHVS and FQNEAQ. The sequencing input was peripheral blood. The chain recombines TRBV7-8 with TRBJ2-7; the D gene is possibly TRBD2 (6 bases). The source is a man younger than 35 with active or convalescent COVID-19. CDR3 nucleotide sequence: TGTGCCAGCAGCTTCAGAGGAGGGCCGGTCTACGAGCAGTACTTC. Amino acids: CASSFRGGPVYEQYF.